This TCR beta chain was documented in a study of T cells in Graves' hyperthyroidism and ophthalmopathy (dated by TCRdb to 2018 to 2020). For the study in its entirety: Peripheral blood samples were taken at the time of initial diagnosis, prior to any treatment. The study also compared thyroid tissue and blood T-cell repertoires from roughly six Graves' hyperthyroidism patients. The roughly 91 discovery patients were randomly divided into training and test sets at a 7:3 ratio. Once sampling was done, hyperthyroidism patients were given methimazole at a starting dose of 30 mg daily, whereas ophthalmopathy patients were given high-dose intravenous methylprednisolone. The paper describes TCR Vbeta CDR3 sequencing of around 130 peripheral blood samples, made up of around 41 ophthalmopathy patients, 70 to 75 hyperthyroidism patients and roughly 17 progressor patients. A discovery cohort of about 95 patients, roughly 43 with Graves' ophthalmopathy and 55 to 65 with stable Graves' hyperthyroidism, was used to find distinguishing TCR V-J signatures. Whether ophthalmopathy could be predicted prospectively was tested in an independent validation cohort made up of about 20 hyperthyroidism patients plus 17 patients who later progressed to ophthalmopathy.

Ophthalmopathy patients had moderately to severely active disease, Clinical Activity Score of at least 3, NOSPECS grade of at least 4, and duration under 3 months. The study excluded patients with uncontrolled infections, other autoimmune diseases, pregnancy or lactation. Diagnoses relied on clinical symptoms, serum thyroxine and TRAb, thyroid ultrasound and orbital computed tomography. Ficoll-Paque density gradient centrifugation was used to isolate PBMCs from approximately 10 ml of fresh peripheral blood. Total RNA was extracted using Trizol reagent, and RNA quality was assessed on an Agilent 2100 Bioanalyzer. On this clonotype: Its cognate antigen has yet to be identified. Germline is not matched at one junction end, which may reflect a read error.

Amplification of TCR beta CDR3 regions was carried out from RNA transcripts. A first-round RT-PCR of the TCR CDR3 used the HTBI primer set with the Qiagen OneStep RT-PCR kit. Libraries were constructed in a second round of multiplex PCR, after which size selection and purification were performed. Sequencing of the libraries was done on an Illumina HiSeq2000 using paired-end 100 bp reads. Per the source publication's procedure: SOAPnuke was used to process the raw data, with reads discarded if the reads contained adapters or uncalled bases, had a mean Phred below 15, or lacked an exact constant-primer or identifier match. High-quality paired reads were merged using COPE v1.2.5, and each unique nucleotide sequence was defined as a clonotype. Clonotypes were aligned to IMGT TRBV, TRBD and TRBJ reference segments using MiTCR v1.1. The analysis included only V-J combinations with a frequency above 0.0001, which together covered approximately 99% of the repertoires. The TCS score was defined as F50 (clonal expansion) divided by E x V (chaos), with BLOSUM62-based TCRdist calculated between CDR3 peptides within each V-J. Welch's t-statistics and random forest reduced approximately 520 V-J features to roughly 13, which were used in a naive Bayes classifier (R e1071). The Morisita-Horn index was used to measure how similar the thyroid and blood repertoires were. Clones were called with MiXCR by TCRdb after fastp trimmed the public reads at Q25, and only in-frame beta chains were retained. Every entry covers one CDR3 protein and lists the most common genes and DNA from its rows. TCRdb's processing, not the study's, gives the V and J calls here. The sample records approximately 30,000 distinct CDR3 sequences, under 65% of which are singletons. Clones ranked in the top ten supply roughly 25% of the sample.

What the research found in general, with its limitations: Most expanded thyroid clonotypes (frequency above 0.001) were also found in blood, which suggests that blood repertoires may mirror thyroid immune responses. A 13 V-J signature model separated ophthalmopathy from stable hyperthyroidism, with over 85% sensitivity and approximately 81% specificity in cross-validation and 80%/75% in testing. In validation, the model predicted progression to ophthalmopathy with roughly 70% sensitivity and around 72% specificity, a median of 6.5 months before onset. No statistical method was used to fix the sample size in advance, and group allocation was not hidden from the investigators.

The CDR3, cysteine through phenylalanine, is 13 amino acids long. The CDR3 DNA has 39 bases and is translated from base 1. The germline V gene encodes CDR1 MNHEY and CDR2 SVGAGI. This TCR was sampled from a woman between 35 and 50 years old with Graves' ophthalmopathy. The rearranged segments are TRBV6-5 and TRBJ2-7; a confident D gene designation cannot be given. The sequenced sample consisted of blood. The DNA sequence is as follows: TGTGCCAGCAGCTACTCGCGCCCCTACGAGCAGTACTTC. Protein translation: CASSYSRPYEQYF.